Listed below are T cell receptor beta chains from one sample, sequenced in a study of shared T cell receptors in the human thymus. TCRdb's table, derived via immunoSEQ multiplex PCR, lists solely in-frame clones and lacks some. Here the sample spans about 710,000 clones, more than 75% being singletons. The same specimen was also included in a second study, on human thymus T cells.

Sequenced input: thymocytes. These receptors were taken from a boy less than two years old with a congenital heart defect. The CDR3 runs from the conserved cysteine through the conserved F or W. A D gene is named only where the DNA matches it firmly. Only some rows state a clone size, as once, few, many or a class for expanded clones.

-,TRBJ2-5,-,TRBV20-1,CSAPGLQTQYF,TGCAGTGCTCCGGGATTGCAGACCCAGTACTTC
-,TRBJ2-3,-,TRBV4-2,CASSLNSADTQYF,TGTGCCAGCAGCCTTAATAGCGCAGATACGCAGTATTTT
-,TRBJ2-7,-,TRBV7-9,CASSLRPQGQGAYEQYF,TGTGCCAGCAGCTTACGGCCCCAGGGACAAGGAGCCTACGAGCAGTACTTC
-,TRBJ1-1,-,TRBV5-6,CASSLGGHRNTEAFF,TGTGCCAGCAGCTTGGGGGGACATCGGAACACTGAAGCTTTCTTT
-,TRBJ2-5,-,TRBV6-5,CASSYQTGYRLETQYF,TGTGCCAGCAGTTACCAAACAGGGTACCGACTAGAGACCCAGTACTTC
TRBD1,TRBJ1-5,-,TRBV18,CASSPLDRGQPQHF,TGTGCCAGCTCACCCCTTGACAGGGGCCAGCCCCAGCATTTT
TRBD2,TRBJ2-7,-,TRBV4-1,CASRPQMQGGTSWREQYF,TGCGCCAGCCGCCCCCAGATGCAGGGCGGGACTAGCTGGCGGGAGCAGTACTTC
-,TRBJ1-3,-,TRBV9,CASSVGGRPINNSGNTIYF,TGTGCCAGCAGCGTGGGAGGCAGGCCGATAAATAACTCTGGAAACACCATATATTTT
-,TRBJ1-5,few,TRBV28,CASRRRAFNQPQHF,TGTGCCAGCCGTCGCAGGGCTTTCAATCAGCCCCAGCATTTT
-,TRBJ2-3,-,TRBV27,CASSFQGPRAYTDTQYF,TGTGCCAGCAGTTTTCAGGGGCCCCGAGCCTACACAGATACGCAGTATTTT
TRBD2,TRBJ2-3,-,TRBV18,CASSLLQGEGGLAGDGTQYF,TGTGCCAGCTCACTCCTCCAGGGCGAAGGGGGACTAGCGGGAGACGGTACGCAGTATTTT
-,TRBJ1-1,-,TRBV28,CASTLGGNTEAFF,TGTGCCAGCACCCTGGGGGGGAACACTGAAGCTTTCTTT
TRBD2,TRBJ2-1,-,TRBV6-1,CASLTLAGVRYEQFF,TGTGCCAGCCTCACTCTAGCGGGAGTTCGGTATGAGCAGTTCTTC
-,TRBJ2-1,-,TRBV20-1,CSALAYNEQFF,TGCAGTGCACTAGCCTACAATGAGCAGTTCTTC
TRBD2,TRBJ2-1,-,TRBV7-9,CASSRSPRRGGNNEQFF,TGTGCCAGCAGCCGAAGCCCCCGTCGGGGGGGCAACAATGAGCAGTTCTTC
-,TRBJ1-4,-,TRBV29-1,CSVERIAPATNEKLFF,TGCAGCGTTGAGCGAATCGCTCCGGCAACTAATGAAAAACTGTTTTTT
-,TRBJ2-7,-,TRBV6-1,CASRDGQSPEYF,TGTGCCAGCAGGGACGGACAGTCTCCAGAGTACTTC
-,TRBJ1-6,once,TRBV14,CASSPGAYNSPLHF,TGTGCCAGCAGCCCAGGGGCCTATAATTCACCCCTCCACTTT
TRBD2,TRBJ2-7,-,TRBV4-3,CASSQRTSAYEQYF,TGCGCCAGCAGCCAGAGGACTAGCGCTTACGAGCAGTACTTC
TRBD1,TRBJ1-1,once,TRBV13,CASSLDRVGPNTEAFF,TGTGCCAGCAGCCTTGACAGGGTCGGACCGAACACTGAAGCTTTCTTT
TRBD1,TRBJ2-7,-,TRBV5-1,CASSPDRGLYEQYF,TGCGCCAGCAGCCCGGACAGGGGGTTGTACGAGCAGTACTTC
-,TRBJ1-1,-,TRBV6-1,CASSEMVMSTAPTNTEAFF,TGTGCCAGCAGTGAAATGGTAATGTCGACAGCACCTACGAACACTGAAGCTTTCTTT
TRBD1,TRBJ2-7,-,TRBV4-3,CASRHDRDGYEQYF,TGCGCCAGCAGACACGACAGGGATGGCTACGAGCAGTACTTC
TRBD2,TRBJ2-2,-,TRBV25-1,CASSGGLGMAAGELFF,TGTGCCAGCAGTGGCGGACTAGGGATGGCAGCCGGGGAGCTGTTTTTT
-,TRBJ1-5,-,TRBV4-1,CASSQRQGNQPQHF,TGCGCCAGCAGCCAAAGGCAGGGAAATCAGCCCCAGCATTTT
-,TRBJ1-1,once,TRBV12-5,CASGSGTGSTEAFF,TGTGCTAGTGGATCCGGGACTGGCAGCACTGAAGCTTTCTTT
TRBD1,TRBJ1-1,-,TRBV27,CASRPMGQENTEAFF,TGTGCCAGCAGACCAATGGGACAGGAAAACACTGAAGCTTTCTTT
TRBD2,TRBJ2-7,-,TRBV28,CATSQLAGGPPYEQYF,TGTGCCACCAGTCAACTAGCGGGAGGGCCTCCCTACGAGCAGTACTTC
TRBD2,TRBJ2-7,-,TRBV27,CASSSSVLAGRFGQYF,TGTGCCAGCAGTTCCTCGGTACTAGCGGGGAGATTCGGGCAGTACTTC
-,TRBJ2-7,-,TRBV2,CASSPTGTGYEQYF,TGTGCCAGCAGCCCGACAGGGACTGGCTACGAGCAGTACTTC
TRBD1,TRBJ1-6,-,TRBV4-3,CASSQDHGTEASYNSPLHF,TGCGCCAGCAGCCAAGATCACGGGACAGAAGCCTCCTATAATTCACCCCTCCACTTT
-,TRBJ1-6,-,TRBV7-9,CASSTLTDGSYNSPLHF,TGTGCCAGCAGCACACTGACAGACGGCTCCTATAATTCACCCCTCCACTTT
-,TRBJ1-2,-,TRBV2,CASNRTGTAYHGYTF,TGTGCCAGTAACCGAACAGGGACGGCATATCATGGCTACACCTTC
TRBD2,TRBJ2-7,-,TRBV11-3,CASSPPPRESYEQYF,TGTGCCAGCAGCCCCCCCCCGCGGGAGTCCTACGAGCAGTACTTC
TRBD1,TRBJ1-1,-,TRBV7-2,CASSLGGQGNTEAFF,TGTGCCAGCAGCTTAGGGGGACAGGGGAACACTGAAGCTTTCTTT
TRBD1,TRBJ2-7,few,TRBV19,CASSRTGAPYEQYF,TGTGCCAGTAGCAGGACAGGGGCACCCTACGAGCAGTACTTC
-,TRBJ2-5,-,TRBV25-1,CASRGDSQETQYF,TGTGCCAGCAGAGGAGACTCCCAAGAGACCCAGTACTTC
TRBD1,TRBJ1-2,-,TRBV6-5,CASSYLGTGFGYTF,TGTGCCAGCAGTTACCTCGGGACAGGGTTTGGCTACACCTTC
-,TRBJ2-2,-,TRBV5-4,CASSFEGVPGELFF,TGTGCCAGCAGCTTTGAAGGGGTCCCCGGGGAGCTGTTTTTT
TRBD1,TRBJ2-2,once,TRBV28,CASSVSGGDWTGELFF,TGTGCCAGCAGTGTCTCAGGGGGCGATTGGACCGGGGAGCTGTTTTTT
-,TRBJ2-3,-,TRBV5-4,CASSLNGDSSDTQYF,TGTGCCAGCAGCTTGAATGGGGACTCCTCAGATACGCAGTATTTT
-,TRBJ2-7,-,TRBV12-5,CASGLVHSSWDYEQYF,TGTGCTAGTGGTTTGGTACACTCTAGCTGGGACTACGAGCAGTACTTC
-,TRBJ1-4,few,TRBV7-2,CASRLRGLTNEKLFF,TGTGCCAGCAGACTAAGGGGGTTAACTAATGAAAAACTGTTTTTT
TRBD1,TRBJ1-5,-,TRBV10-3,CASQQGVGNQPQHF,TGTGCCAGCCAACAGGGGGTGGGCAATCAGCCCCAGCATTTT
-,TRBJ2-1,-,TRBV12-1,CASSFSPVNSSYNEQFF,TGTGCCAGCAGTTTTAGTCCCGTTAATAGCTCCTACAATGAGCAGTTCTTC
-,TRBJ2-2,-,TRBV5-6,CASSFLQQDTGELFF,TGTGCCAGCAGCTTCTTACAGCAAGACACCGGGGAGCTGTTTTTT
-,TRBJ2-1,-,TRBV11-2,CASSSANQGGSYNEQFF,TGTGCCAGCAGCTCAGCTAACCAAGGGGGCTCCTACAATGAGCAGTTCTTC
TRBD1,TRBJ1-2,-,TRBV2,CASSTGQNYGYTF,TGTGCCAGCAGTACGGGACAGAACTATGGCTACACCTTC
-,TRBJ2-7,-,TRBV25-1,CASSEGYSSYEQYF,TGTGCCAGCAGTGAAGGGTACAGCTCCTACGAGCAGTACTTC
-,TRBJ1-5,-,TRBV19,CASSMVLQFLPQHF,TGTGCCAGTAGTATGGTACTGCAATTTTTGCCCCAGCATTTT
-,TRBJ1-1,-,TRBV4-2,CASSQDVSMNTEAFF,TGTGCCAGCAGCCAAGACGTTAGCATGAACACTGAAGCTTTCTTT
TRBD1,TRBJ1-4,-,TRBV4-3,CASSQDNGTGGFSEKLFF,TGCGCCAGCAGCCAAGATAACGGGACAGGGGGTTTTAGTGAAAAACTGTTTTTT
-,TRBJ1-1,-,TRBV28,CASSLRGSEEGHTEAFF,TGTGCCAGCAGTCTCCGAGGGTCGGAGGAGGGCCACACTGAAGCTTTCTTT
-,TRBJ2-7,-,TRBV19,CASSLGTSYEQYF,TGTGCCAGTAGTTTAGGGACATCCTACGAGCAGTACTTC